Following are 12 T cell receptor beta chains from one sample sequenced in a study of cytomegalovirus exposure and HLA in healthy donors (TCRdb year 2017). Libraries were built with the immunoSEQ multiplex PCR assay. A mixture of 60 forward primers for TCR Vbeta segments and 13 reverse primers for TCR Jbeta segments was used in the multiplex PCR. TCRdb took over this immuneACCESS table, retaining in-frame rearrangements with V and J assigned. Such tables are incomplete; in checked studies, under half of the missing clones stem from an unresolved V gene, and the remainder is unexplained. The sample yields approximately 100,000 clones; more than 60% were counted once. The top ten constitute approximately 11% of the sample. Specimen: PBMCs. These receptors were collected from a man aged 18 to 29 in good health and CMV-seropositive.

The rearrangement links TRBV5-1 to TRBJ2-7; the match to TRBD1 covers 9 bases. Per germline, CDR1 SGHRS and CDR2 YFSETQ. V shed 4 bases, J shed 5 bases, and the junction held 10 bases outside the gene matches. The CDR3 spans 15 residues. The CDR3 is CASSLEGQGIDEQYF. The CDR3 DNA reads as TGCGCCAGCAGCCTAGAGGGACAGGGAATAGACGAGCAGTACTTC.

V and J are TRBV9 and TRBJ2-3; D is possibly TRBD1 (6 bases). The ends were cut back, 1 base at V and 2 bases at J, with 8 bases in the middle. The germline CDR1 and CDR2 sequences are SGDLS and YYNGEE. This CDR3 region has 14 residues. CDR3 residues: CASSVTGLTDTQYF. CDR3 nucleotides: TGTGCCAGCAGCGTAACAGGGCTCACAGATACGCAGTATTTT.

This chain joins TRBV10-1 and TRBJ2-2; 9 bases line up with TRBD1. The V and J ends lost 6 bases and 3 bases, in that order; junction bases with no gene match: 2. This CDR3 contains 14 residues. Looked up from germline, CDR1 is WNHNN and CDR2 is SYGVQD (reference sequence). CDR3 coding DNA: TGCGCCAGCAGAAGGACAGGGGACACCGGGGAGCTGTTTTTT. It codes for CASRRTGDTGELFF.

This chain links TRBV4-1 with TRBJ1-6; TRBD1 matches 7 bases. Trimming removed 1 base from V and 8 bases from J; junction bases left unmatched: 8. This CDR3 is built from 16 residues. From germline, CDR1 is MGHRA and CDR2 YSYEKL. CDR3 sequence reads: CASSQVGRDSHSPLHF. In DNA form, the CDR3 reads TGCGCCAGCAGCCAAGTTGGGCGGGACAGCCATTCACCCCTCCACTTT.

The chain is built from TRBV2 and TRBJ2-7; tentatively, D is TRBD2 (5 bases). CDR3 length: 14 residues. CDR1 is SNHLY, CDR2 FYNNEI, per germline. Trimming stripped 6 bases from V and 4 bases from J, with 16 bases between. The CDR3 nucleotides read TGTGCCAGCAGGAACATCTACGGGATATACGAGCAGTACTTC. It encodes CASRNIYGIYEQYF.

The V and J genes are TRBV29-1 and TRBJ2-1; TRBD2 aligns across 9 bases. The trim removed 7 bases at V and 2 bases at J, leaving 21 bases unmatched. The germline V gene has CDR1 SQVTM and CDR2 ANQGSEA. The CDR3 extends over 19 amino acids. The CDR3 nucleotides read TGCAGCGCCGTATTGGCGGGAGGGGTTGGTGTTCTTCCCTACAATGAGCAGTTCTTC. This codes for CSAVLAGGVGVLPYNEQFF.

The CDR3 sequence: CASSIGARRPQHF. The CDR3 DNA is TGTGCCAGTAGTATAGGGGCCAGACGGCCCCAGCATTTT. V is TRBV19 and J is TRBJ1-5; D is ambiguous. The CDR3 covers 13 residues. The germline V gene has CDR1 LNHDA and CDR2 SQIVND (reference sequence). The ends were cut back, 1 base at V and 9 bases at J, with 10 bases in the middle. Supplemented by reference TRBV19 and TRBJ1-5, the full variable domain reads DGGITQSPKYLFRKEGQNVTLSCEQNLNHDAMYWYRQDPGQGLRLIYYSQIVNDFQKGDIAEGYSVSREKKESFPLTVTSAQKNPTAFYLCASSIGARRPQHFGDGTRLSIL.

The gene calls are TRBV25-1 and TRBJ2-1, with D possibly TRBD1 on 5 matching bases. Germline-derived CDR1 and CDR2 are MGHDK and SYGVNS. The CDR3 loop spans 13 amino acids. The V end lost 4 bases, the J end lost 7 bases, and 11 bases lay between the germline ends. The CDR3 here is CASSGTTWNEQFF. The CDR3 bases are TGTGCCAGCAGTGGGACAACCTGGAATGAGCAGTTCTTC.

The V call is TRBV2, the J call TRBJ1-4; 7 bases align to TRBD1. The V segment lost 4 bases and the J segment 7 bases; nucleotides outside the gene matches: 9. This CDR3 contains 15 residues. Germline V lookup: CDR1 SNHLY, CDR2 FYNNEI. The CDR3 reads CASSVRGGAIEKLFF. In DNA, the CDR3 is TGTGCCAGCAGTGTGAGAGGGGGCGCAATTGAAAAACTGTTTTTT.

The rearrangement links TRBV7-9 to TRBJ1-1; 8 positions match TRBD1. The CDR3 is 17 residues long. V lost 5 bases, J lost 0 bases, and 11 bases stayed unmatched. In germline, CDR1 is SEHNR, CDR2 FQNEAQ (reference sequence). The CDR3: CASSLGQGRGMNTEAFF. CDR3 nucleotides: TGTGCCAGCAGCCTCGGACAGGGCCGAGGAATGAACACTGAAGCTTTCTTT. Together with reference TRBV7-9 and TRBJ1-1, the CDR3 gives the full variable domain: DTGVSQNPRHKITKRGQNVTFRCDPISEHNRLYWYRQTLGQGPEFLTYFQNEAQLEKSRLLSDRFSAERPKGSFSTLEIQRTEQGDSAMYLCASSLGQGRGMNTEAFFGQGTRLTVV.

This clone was picked up one time. The CDR3 DNA sequence: TGTGCCAGCAGTGAATTGGGAGGGGCCGCCGAGCAGTACTTC. Translating gives CASSELGGAAEQYF. The gene calls are TRBV6-1 and TRBJ2-7, with 7 bases lining up with TRBD2. CDR1 and CDR2 from the germline V gene are MNHNS and SASEGT. The trim removed 2 bases at V and 6 bases at J, leaving 7 bases unmatched. CDR3 length: 14 amino acids.

This clone came up a few times. This rearrangement joins TRBV6-1 to TRBJ1-1; D call uncertain. The CDR3 length is 14 residues. From germline, CDR1 is MNHNS and CDR2 SASEGT. The V and J ends lost 7 bases and 1 base respectively, with 13 bases between them. CDR3 sequence (DNA): TGTGCCAGCACCTCAAAGGGAGGGAACACTGAAGCTTTCTTT. The encoded protein is CASTSKGGNTEAFF.